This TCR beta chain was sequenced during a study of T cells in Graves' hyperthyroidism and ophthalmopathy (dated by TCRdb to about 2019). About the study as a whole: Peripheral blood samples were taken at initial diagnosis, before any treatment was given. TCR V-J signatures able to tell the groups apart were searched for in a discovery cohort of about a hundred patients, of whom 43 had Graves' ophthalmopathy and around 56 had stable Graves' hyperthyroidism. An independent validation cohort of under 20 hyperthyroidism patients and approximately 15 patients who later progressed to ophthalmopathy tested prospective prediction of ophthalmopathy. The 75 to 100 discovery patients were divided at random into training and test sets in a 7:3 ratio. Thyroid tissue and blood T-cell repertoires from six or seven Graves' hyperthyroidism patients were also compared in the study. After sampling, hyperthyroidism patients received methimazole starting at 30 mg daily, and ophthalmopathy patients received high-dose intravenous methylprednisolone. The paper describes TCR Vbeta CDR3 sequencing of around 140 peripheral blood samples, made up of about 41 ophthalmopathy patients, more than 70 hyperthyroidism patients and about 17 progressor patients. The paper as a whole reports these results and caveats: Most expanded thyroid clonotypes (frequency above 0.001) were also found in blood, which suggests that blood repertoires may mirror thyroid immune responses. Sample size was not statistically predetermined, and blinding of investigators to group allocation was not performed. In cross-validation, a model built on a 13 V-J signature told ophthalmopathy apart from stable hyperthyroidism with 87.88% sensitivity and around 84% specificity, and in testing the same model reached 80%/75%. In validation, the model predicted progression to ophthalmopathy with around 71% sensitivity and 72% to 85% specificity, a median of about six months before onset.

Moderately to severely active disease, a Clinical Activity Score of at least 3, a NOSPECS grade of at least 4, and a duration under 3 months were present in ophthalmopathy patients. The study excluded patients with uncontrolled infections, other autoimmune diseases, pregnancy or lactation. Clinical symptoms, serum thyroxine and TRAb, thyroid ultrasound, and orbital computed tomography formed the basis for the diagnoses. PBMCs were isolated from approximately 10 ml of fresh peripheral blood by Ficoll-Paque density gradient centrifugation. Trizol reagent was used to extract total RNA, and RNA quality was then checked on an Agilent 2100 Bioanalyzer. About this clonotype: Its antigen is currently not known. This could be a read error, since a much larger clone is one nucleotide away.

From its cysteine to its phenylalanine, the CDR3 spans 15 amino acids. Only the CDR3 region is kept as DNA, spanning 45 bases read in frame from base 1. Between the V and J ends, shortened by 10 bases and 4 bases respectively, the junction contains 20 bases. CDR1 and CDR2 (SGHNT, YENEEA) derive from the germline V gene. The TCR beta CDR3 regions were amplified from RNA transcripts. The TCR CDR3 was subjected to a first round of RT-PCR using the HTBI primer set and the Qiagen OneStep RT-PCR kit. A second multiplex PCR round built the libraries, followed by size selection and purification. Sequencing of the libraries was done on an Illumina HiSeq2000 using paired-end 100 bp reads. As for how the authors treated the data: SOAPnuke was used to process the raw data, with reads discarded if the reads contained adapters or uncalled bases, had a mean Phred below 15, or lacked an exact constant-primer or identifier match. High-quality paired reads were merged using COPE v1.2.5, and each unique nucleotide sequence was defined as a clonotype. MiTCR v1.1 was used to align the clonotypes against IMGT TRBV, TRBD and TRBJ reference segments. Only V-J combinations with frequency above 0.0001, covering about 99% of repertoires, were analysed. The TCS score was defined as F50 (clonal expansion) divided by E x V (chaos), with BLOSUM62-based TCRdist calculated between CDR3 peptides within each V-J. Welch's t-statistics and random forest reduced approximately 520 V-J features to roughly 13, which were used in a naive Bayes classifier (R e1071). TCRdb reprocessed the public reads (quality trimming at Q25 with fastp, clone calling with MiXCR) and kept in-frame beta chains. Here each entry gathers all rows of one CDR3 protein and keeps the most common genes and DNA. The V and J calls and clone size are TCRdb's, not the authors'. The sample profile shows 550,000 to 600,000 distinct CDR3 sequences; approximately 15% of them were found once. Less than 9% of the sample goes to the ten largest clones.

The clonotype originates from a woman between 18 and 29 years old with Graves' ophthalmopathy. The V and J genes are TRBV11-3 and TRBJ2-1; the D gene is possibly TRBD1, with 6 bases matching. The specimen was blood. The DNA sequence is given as TGTGCCATCACGTCCGGGGCAGGGGAATACAATGAGCAGTTCTTC. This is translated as CAITSGAGEYNEQFF.